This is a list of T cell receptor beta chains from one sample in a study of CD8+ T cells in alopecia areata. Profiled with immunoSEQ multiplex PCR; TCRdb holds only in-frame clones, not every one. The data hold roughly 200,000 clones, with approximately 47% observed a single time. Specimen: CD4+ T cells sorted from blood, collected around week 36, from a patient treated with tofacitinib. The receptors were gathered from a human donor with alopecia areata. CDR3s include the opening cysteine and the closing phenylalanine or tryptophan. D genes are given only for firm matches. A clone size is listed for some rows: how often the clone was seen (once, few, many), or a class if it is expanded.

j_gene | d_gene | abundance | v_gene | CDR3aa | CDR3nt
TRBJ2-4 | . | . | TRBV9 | CASSEQSKNIQYF | TGTGCCAGCAGCGAGCAATCCAAAAACATTCAGTACTTC
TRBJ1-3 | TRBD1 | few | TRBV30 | CAWSGDRGNTIYF | TGTGCCTGGAGTGGGGACAGAGGAAACACCATATATTTT
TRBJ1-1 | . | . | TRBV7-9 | CASSLTGNTEAFF | TGTGCCAGCAGCTTAACGGGCAACACTGAAGCTTTCTTT
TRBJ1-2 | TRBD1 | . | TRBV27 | CASSLGGGSFYGYTF | TGTGCCAGCAGTTTGGGAGGGGGCTCTTTCTATGGCTACACCTTC
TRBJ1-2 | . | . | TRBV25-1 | CASSELSGYTF | TGTGCCAGCAGTGAACTGTCTGGCTACACCTTC
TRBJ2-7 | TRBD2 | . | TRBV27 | CASSLLRGGTSPYEQYF | TGTGCCAGCAGTTTATTAAGGGGCGGGACTAGTCCCTACGAGCAGTACTTC
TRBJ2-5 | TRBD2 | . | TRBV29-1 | CSVEGEGGETQYF | TGCAGCGTTGAAGGGGAGGGCGGGGAGACCCAGTACTTC
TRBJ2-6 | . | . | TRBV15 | CATSRDPSVTGANVLTF | TGTGCCACCAGCAGAGATCCGTCGGTGACTGGGGCCAACGTCCTGACTTTC
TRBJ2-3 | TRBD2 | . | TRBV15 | CATEAGGRAQYF | TGTGCCACCGAGGCGGGCGGGAGGGCCCAGTATTTT
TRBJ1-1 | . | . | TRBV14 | CASSQAALGAFF | TGTGCCAGCAGCCAAGCCGCCTTAGGGGCTTTCTTT
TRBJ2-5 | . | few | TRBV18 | CASSLTLQETQYF | TGTGCCAGCTCCCTGACGCTCCAAGAGACCCAGTACTTC
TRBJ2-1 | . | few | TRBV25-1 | CASSDVQGAYNEQFF | TGTGCCAGCAGTGATGTACAAGGAGCGTACAATGAGCAGTTCTTC
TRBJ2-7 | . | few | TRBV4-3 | CASSQGLLRRQDRYEQYF | TGCGCCAGCAGCCAAGGGTTGTTAAGGAGACAGGACCGCTACGAGCAGTACTTC
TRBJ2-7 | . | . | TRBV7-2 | CASSTALGGVEQYF | TGTGCCAGCAGCACAGCCTTGGGGGGTGTCGAGCAGTACTTC
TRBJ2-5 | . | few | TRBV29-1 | CSVGAGQETQYF | TGCAGCGTTGGCGCGGGGCAAGAGACCCAGTACTTC
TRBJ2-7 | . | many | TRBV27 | CASKVRGSYEQYF | TGTGCCAGCAAGGTCCGCGGCTCCTACGAGCAGTACTTC
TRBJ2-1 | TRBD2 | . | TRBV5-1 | CASSRLGLAARNEQFF | TGCGCCAGCAGCCGGTTAGGGCTAGCGGCTAGAAATGAGCAGTTCTTC
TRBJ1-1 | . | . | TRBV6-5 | CASSYEGGFTEAFF | TGTGCCAGCAGTTACGAAGGGGGTTTTACTGAAGCTTTCTTT
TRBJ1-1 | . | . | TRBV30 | CAWSVRVNTEAFF | TGTGCCTGGAGTGTTCGAGTGAACACTGAAGCTTTCTTT
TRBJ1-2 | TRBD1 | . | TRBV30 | CAWRGQNYGYTF | TGTGCCTGGAGGGGACAGAACTATGGCTACACCTTC
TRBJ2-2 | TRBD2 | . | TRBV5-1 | CASSLETSGSFPGELFF | TGCGCCAGCAGCTTGGAGACTAGCGGGAGTTTCCCCGGGGAGCTGTTTTTT
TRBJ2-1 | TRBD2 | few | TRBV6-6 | CASSETSGSYNEQFF | TGTGCCAGCAGTGAGACTAGCGGGAGCTACAATGAGCAGTTCTTC
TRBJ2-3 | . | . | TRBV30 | CAWSFYSADTQYF | TGTGCCTGGAGTTTCTATAGTGCAGATACGCAGTATTTT
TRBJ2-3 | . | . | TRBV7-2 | CASSLVRDTQYF | TGTGCCAGCAGCTTAGTGCGGGATACGCAGTATTTT
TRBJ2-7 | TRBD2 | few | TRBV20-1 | CSAPSGYEQYF | TGCAGTGCTCCTAGCGGCTACGAGCAGTACTTC
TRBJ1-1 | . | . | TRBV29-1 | CSLSADTLGTEAFF | TGCAGCCTTAGCGCGGACACCTTAGGGACTGAAGCTTTCTTT
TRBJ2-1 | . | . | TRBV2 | CASSEGESYNEQFF | TGTGCCAGCAGTGAGGGGGAATCCTACAATGAGCAGTTCTTC
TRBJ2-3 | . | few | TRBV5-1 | CASSLEYTQYF | TGCGCCAGCAGCTTGGAATATACGCAGTATTTT
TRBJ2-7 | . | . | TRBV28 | CASRQGGDYEQYF | TGTGCCAGCAGGCAGGGGGGGGACTACGAGCAGTACTTC
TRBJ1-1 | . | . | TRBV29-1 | CSVAIRLGVLEAFF | TGCAGCGTCGCAATTCGACTGGGCGTTCTCGAAGCTTTCTTT
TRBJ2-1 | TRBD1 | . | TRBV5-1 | CASRPGQINEQFF | TGCGCCAGCAGACCGGGACAGATCAATGAGCAGTTCTTC
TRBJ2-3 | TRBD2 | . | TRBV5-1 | CASSAAKTSGRTDTDTQYF | TGCGCCAGCAGCGCGGCCAAGACTAGCGGGAGGACGGACACAGATACGCAGTATTTT
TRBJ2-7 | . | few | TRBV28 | CASSLPTRGQGEQYF | TGTGCCAGCAGTTTACCTACGCGGGGCCAGGGGGAGCAGTACTTC
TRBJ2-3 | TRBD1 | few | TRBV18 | CASSQGTGEITQYF | TGTGCCAGCTCACAAGGGACAGGGGAGATTACGCAGTATTTT
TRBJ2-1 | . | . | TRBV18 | CASSPRGAGNEQFF | TGTGCCAGCTCCCCCCGCGGGGCCGGCAATGAGCAGTTCTTC
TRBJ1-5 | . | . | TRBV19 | CASSIESQPQHF | TGTGCCAGTAGTATAGAGAGTCAGCCCCAGCATTTT
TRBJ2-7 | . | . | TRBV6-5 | CASTGSSYEQYF | TGTGCCAGCACTGGGTCATCCTACGAGCAGTACTTC
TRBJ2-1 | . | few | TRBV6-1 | CASSEAAHNEQFF | TGTGCCAGCAGTGAAGCGGCCCACAATGAGCAGTTCTTC
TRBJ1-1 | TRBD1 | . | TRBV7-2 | CASSFRQGEGTEAFF | TGTGCCAGCAGCTTTAGACAGGGAGAAGGCACTGAAGCTTTCTTT
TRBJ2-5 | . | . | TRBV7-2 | CASSLEGGRKTQYF | TGTGCCAGCAGCCTAGAAGGAGGGCGGAAGACCCAGTACTTC
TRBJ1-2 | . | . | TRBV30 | CASTDSYFGGYTF | TGTGCCTCGACGGACAGCTACTTTGGAGGCTACACCTTC
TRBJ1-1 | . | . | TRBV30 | CALAGTAEAFF | TGTGCCCTGGCGGGGACGGCTGAAGCTTTCTTT
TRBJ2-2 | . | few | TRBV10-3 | CAISELQANTGELFF | TGTGCCATCAGTGAATTACAGGCGAACACCGGGGAGCTGTTTTTT
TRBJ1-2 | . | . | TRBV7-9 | CASSLLGPYGYTF | TGTGCCAGCAGCTTACTGGGTCCCTATGGCTACACCTTC
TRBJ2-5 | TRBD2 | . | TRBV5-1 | CASSLESGGQETQYF | TGCGCCAGCAGCCTAGAGAGCGGGGGCCAAGAGACCCAGTACTTC
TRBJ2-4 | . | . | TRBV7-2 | CASSLATSGQSLNIQYF | TGTGCCAGCAGCTTAGCTACTTCCGGACAGAGTTTGAACATTCAGTACTTC
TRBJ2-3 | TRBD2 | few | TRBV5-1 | CASSLGLAGEGDTQYF | TGCGCCAGCAGCCTGGGACTAGCGGGAGAAGGAGATACGCAGTATTTT
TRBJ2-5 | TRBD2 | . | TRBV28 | CASSFGGRALETQYF | TGTGCCAGCAGTTTCGGCGGGAGGGCCCTAGAGACCCAGTACTTC
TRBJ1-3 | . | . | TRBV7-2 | CASSLDGSSGNTIYF | TGTGCCAGCAGCTTAGATGGAAGCTCTGGAAACACCATATATTTT
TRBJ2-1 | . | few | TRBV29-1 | CSVERSYNEQFF | TGCAGCGTTGAGCGGTCCTACAATGAGCAGTTCTTC
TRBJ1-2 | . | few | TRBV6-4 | CASRPQSNYGYTF | TGTGCCAGCAGGCCTCAGAGTAACTATGGCTACACCTTC
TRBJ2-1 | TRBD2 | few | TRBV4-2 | CASSQEENSGIDEQFF | TGTGCCAGCAGCCAAGAAGAGAATAGCGGGATCGATGAGCAGTTCTTC
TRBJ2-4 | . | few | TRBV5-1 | CASSLAPDGIQYF | TGCGCCAGCAGCTTGGCCCCCGACGGCATTCAGTACTTC
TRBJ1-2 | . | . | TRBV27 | CASSLTILTRVLKHGYTF | TGTGCCAGCAGTTTAACCATACTAACCAGGGTTTTAAAGCATGGCTACACCTTC
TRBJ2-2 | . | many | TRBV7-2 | CASSFNQGTGELFF | TGTGCCAGCAGCTTCAATCAGGGCACCGGGGAGCTGTTTTTT